Listed below are T cell receptor beta chains from one sample, sequenced in a study of breast tumors, draining lymph nodes, adjacent tissues. TCRdb processed the multiplex PCR reads anew with MiXCR; each CDR3 protein has one entry. This sample yields under 300,000 distinct CDR3 sequences, of which 34% are seen a single time; over 3.5% belongs to the top ten. The sequenced sample was axillary lymph node tissue. The receptor source for this set is a female donor with breast cancer. Some clones in this sample may be carry-over from other donors' samples. Both conserved end residues are part of each CDR3. A D gene is named only where the DNA matches it firmly. Part of the rows lack a size; the others show once, few, many or a class for expanded clones.

J | D | size | V | CDR3 | DNA
TRBJ2-3 | . | many | TRBV9 | CASKCRDNAPTDTQYF | TGTGCCAGCAAATGCCGGGACAACGCACCCACAGATACGCAGTATTTT
TRBJ1-6 | . | . | TRBV19 | CASSERTGNSPLHF | TGTGCCAGTAGTGAACGGACGGGCAATTCACCCCTCCACTTT
TRBJ2-7 | TRBD2 | many | TRBV11-3 | CASSFGRLAGEEQYF | TGTGCCAGCAGCTTCGGGAGACTAGCTGGTGAAGAGCAGTACTTC
TRBJ2-2 | . | many | TRBV24-1 | CATSRQGSTGELFF | TGTGCCACCTCTCGCCAGGGGAGCACCGGGGAGCTGTTTTTT
TRBJ1-5 | TRBD1 | many | TRBV20-1 | CSAPGETGVSNQPQHF | TGCAGTGCTCCCGGGGAAACAGGGGTCAGCAATCAGCCCCAGCATTTT
TRBJ1-4 | TRBD1 | . | TRBV20-1 | CSAWWDRNEKLFF | TGCAGTGCTTGGTGGGACAGGAATGAAAAACTGTTTTTT
TRBJ2-3 | . | many | TRBV7-8 | CASSFRDHTDTQYF | TGTGCCAGCAGCTTCCGGGACCACACAGATACGCAGTATTTT
TRBJ2-7 | . | many | TRBV20-1 | CSASRLAEGVEQYF | TGCAGTGCTAGCCGTCTAGCGGAGGGGGTCGAGCAGTACTTC
TRBJ2-3 | . | few | TRBV10-2 | CASSEDTQYF | TGCGCCAGCAGTGAAGATACGCAGTATTTT
TRBJ2-5 | . | many | TRBV3-2 | CASSQAGTQETQYF | TGTGCCAGCAGCCAAGCAGGCACACAAGAGACCCAGTACTTC
TRBJ2-2 | . | few | TRBV6-1 | CASSRSGADTGELFF | TGTGCCAGCAGTCGGTCCGGGGCGGACACCGGGGAGCTGTTTTTT
TRBJ2-1 | TRBD2 | . | TRBV12-3/TRBV12-4 | CASKILALAGRNEQFF | TGTGCCAGCAAGATTCTCGCGCTAGCGGGAAGGAATGAGCAGTTCTTC
TRBJ1-5 | . | . | TRBV28 | CASSPSLPLNQPQHF | TGTGCCAGCAGTCCTTCGTTACCCCTCAATCAGCCCCAGCATTTT
TRBJ1-2 | . | once | TRBV29-1 | CSQDAGAYGYTF | TGCAGCCAAGACGCAGGGGCCTATGGCTACACCTTC
TRBJ1-5 | . | . | TRBV20-1 | CSAALGGNSTQPQHF | TGCAGTGCTGCCCTCGGGGGGAATAGCACTCAGCCCCAGCATTTT
TRBJ1-2 | . | . | TRBV25-1 | CACSASHRNYGYTF | .
TRBJ2-1 | TRBD1 | many | TRBV4-3 | CASSQETGDEQFF | TGCGCCAGCAGCCAAGAGACAGGGGATGAGCAGTTCTTC
TRBJ2-4 | . | . | TRBV25-1 | CASSQDLQARGIQYF | TGCGCCAGCAGCCAAGATTTACAGGCCCGAGGCATTCAGTACTTC
TRBJ1-2 | . | many | TRBV20-1 | CSAGRRYGYTF | TGCAGTGCTGGACGACGATATGGCTACACCTTC
TRBJ1-2 | . | . | TRBV2 | CASSEARGVRYTF | TGTGCCAGCAGTGAAGCCCGGGGGGTTCGCTACACCTTC
TRBJ1-2 | . | many | TRBV6-6 | CASSSTGSPADYGYTF | TGTGCCAGCAGTTCCACCGGGTCCCCAGCGGACTATGGCTACACCTTC
TRBJ1-6 | . | many | TRBV20-1 | CSARGGEDNSPLHF | TGCAGTGCTAGGGGGGGGGAGGATAATTCACCCCTCCACTTT
TRBJ1-5 | TRBD1 | . | TRBV6-1 | CASSPADRGRQPQHF | TGTGCCAGCAGTCCTGCGGACAGGGGGAGGCAGCCCCAGCATTTT
TRBJ2-2 | . | once | TRBV19 | CATCSPRGAHTGELFF | TGTGCCACCTGCTCGCCTCGGGGGGCGCACACCGGGGAGCTGTTTTTT
TRBJ2-5 | . | many | TRBV29-1 | CSPKHWDSQETQYF | TGCAGCCCTAAACACTGGGACTCACAAGAGACCCAGTACTTC
TRBJ2-4 | . | few | TRBV12-3/TRBV12-4 | CASSFMKNIQYF | TGTGCCAGCAGTTTCATGAAAAACATTCAGTACTTC
TRBJ1-4 | TRBD1 | many | TRBV5-1 | CASSLGTATNEKLFF | TGCGCCAGCAGCCTAGGGACAGCAACTAATGAAAAACTGTTTTTT
TRBJ2-5 | TRBD2 | many | TRBV5-1 | CASRMAGEQETQYF | TGCGCCAGCAGGATGGCGGGGGAACAAGAGACCCAGTACTTC
TRBJ2-1 | . | few | TRBV19 | CASSIPTARRSSYNEQFF | TGTGCCAGTAGTATCCCGACAGCCCGCCGGAGCTCCTACAATGAGCAGTTCTTC
TRBJ2-1 | TRBD1 | many | TRBV5-1 | CASSPDRGFGVSSYNEQFF | TGCGCCAGCAGCCCGGACAGGGGTTTCGGGGTCAGTTCCTACAATGAGCAGTTCTTC
TRBJ2-3 | . | many | TRBV9 | CASSVGLTDTQYF | TGTGCCAGCAGCGTAGGCCTCACAGATACGCAGTATTTT
TRBJ2-7 | TRBD1 | . | TRBV24-1 | CATSDLDRTPQGEQYF | TGTGCCACCAGTGACCTGGACAGGACCCCCCAGGGCGAGCAGTACTTC
TRBJ1-2 | . | many | TRBV12-3/TRBV12-4 | CASSLQVGIYGYTF | TGTGCCAGCAGTTTACAAGTTGGAATTTATGGCTACACCTTC
TRBJ2-2 | . | . | TRBV20-1 | CSASGRINTGELFF | TGCAGTGCTAGCGGGAGAATAAACACCGGGGAGCTGTTTTTT
TRBJ2-7 | TRBD1 | many | TRBV6-6 | CARDRAYEQYF | TGTGCCAGGGACAGGGCCTACGAGCAGTACTTC
TRBJ1-2 | TRBD1 | few | TRBV3-1 | CASSPLPGQGPGVGYTF | TGTGCCAGCAGCCCCCTTCCGGGACAGGGGCCAGGAGTGGGCTACACCTTC
TRBJ1-6 | TRBD1 | many | TRBV28 | CASSPAGTGGIPLHF | TGTGCCAGCAGTCCAGCCGGGACAGGGGGAATACCCCTCCACTTT
TRBJ1-5 | . | many | TRBV6-1 | CASRIEGGRDQPQHF | TGTGCCAGCAGGATCGAAGGAGGGCGCGATCAGCCCCAGCATTTT
TRBJ2-5 | TRBD1 | many | TRBV6-5 | CASSYKGAAQYF | TGTGCCAGCAGTTACAAGGGGGCGGCCCAGTACTTC
TRBJ2-7 | TRBD2 | many | TRBV5-1 | CASSTGTNSYEQYF | TGCGCCAGCAGCACGGGGACTAACTCCTACGAGCAGTACTTC
TRBJ2-3 | TRBD2 | many | TRBV19 | CASKVAGQRTDTQYF | TGTGCCAGTAAAGTAGCGGGACAACGGACAGATACGCAGTATTTT
TRBJ1-1 | TRBD1 | . | TRBV2 | CASRATGDDTEAFF | TGTGCCAGCAGGGCCACAGGGGACGACACTGAAGCTTTCTTT